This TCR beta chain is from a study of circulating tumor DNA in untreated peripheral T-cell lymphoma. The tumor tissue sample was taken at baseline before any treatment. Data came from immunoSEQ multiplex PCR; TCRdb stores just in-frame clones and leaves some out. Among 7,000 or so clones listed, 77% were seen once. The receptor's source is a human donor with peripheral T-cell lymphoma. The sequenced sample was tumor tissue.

The CDR3 loop is CAISSTGFYGYTF. CDR3 in DNA: TGTGCCATTTCGTCGACAGGGTTCTATGGCTACACCTTC. The chain joins TRBV6-8 to TRBJ1-2, with 7 positions matching TRBD1. Germline trimming cut 10 bases from V and 4 bases from J; bases unmatched to any gene: 9. Germline CDR1 reads MNHGY; CDR2 reads SAAAGT. The CDR3 has 13 amino acids.